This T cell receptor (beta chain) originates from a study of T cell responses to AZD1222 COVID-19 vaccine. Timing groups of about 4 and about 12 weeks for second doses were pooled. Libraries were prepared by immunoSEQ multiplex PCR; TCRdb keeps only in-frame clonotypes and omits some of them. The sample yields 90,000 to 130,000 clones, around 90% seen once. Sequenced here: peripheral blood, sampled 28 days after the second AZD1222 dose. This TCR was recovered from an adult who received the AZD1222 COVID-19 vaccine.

CDR3: CASSTLAGDTDTQYF. DNA for the CDR3: TGTGCCAGTAGTACCTTAGCGGGGGACACAGATACGCAGTATTTT. This chain links TRBV19 with TRBJ2-3, with 9 positions matching TRBD2. Trimming removed 4 bases from V and 2 bases from J; junction bases left unmatched: 4. The germline V gene has CDR1 LNHDA and CDR2 SQIVND (reference sequence). This CDR3 is 15 amino acids long.